This TCR beta chain was captured in a study of blood T cell repertoires in COVID-19. Trimming at V came to 5 bases and at J to 7 bases, leaving 9 bases not matched to a gene. The CDR3 spans 15 residues. Looked up from germline, CDR1 is GTSNPN and CDR2 is SVGIG (reference sequence). Clones were read by immunoSEQ multiplex PCR, and TCRdb kept only the in-frame ones, dropping some. This sample has approximately 10,000 clones, with over 55% found just once. The rearrangement uses TRBV30 and TRBJ1-6, with 9 bases matching TRBD1. The sample comprised peripheral blood. The receptor was isolated from a man between 60 and 70 years old with COVID-19, enrolled during active disease. CDR3 region: CAWGTPGTGNSPLHF. CDR3 nucleotide sequence: TGTGCCTGGGGCACCCCAGGGACAGGGAATTCACCCCTCCACTTT.